A selection of T cell receptor beta chains follows, all from one sample in a study of shared clonotypes between healthy human individuals. This table comes from immunoSEQ multiplex PCR, and its TCRdb copy is limited to in-frame clones, with some not included. The repertoire consists of fewer than 500,000 clones, with around 79% occurring once and the leading ten covering approximately 12%. Sequencing was performed on PBMCs. These receptors originate from a middle-aged woman in good health. Some clones in this sample may be carry-over from other donors' samples. The CDR3 runs from the conserved cysteine through the conserved F or W.

TRBJ2-5	TRBV9	CASSVGAGLQETQYF
TRBJ2-5	TRBV7-9	CASSQRGAETQYF
TRBJ2-1	TRBV5-6	CASSLPDSYNEQFF
TRBJ2-5	TRBV4-2	CASSQAWGLGEQYF
TRBJ2-7	TRBV2	CASSSGGYSNEQYF
TRBJ2-1	TRBV14	CASSKGIHNEQFF
TRBJ2-7	TRBV5-6	CASSAKGLAGMITYEQYF
TRBJ2-2	TRBV10-3	CAISADRGFGELFF
TRBJ1-5	TRBV27	CASSKDTPSNQPQHF
TRBJ2-6	TRBV28	CASSTTYPSGANVLTF
TRBJ1-1	TRBV2	CASSEGRSEAFF
TRBJ1-2	TRBV2	CASTLRRLGGYGYTF
TRBJ1-3	TRBV4-3	CASSPRQDLSGNTIYF
TRBJ2-5	TRBV15	CATSSPQVWETQYF
TRBJ2-1	TRBV10-2	CASSHGLADLNEQFF
TRBJ2-1	TRBV18	CASSEDSYNEQFF
TRBJ2-1	TRBV7-3	CASSLAGGGSYNEQFF
TRBJ2-1	TRBV28	CASSLQNEQFF
TRBJ2-7	TRBV29-1	CSVGGLGLAGNYEQYF
TRBJ2-7	TRBV9	CASSAAGLAGGEQYF
TRBJ1-5	TRBV5-5	CASSWTGGQPQHF
TRBJ1-5	TRBV7-2	CASSLMGGGINQPQHF
TRBJ2-5	TRBV12-2	CASRPTGLPASIDQETQYF
TRBJ2-7	TRBV10-3	CAITQGRLAGGYEQYF
TRBJ1-1	TRBV30	CAWSVTMNTEAFF
TRBJ2-1	TRBV7-2	CASSAGTGRNNEQFF
TRBJ1-1	TRBV4-1	CASSQVVPRGPEAFF
TRBJ2-3	TRBV6-5	CASSLGGSTDTQYF
TRBJ1-2	TRBV28	CASSLVQGAGGYTF
TRBJ2-7	TRBV5-1	CASSLGDTSYEQYF
TRBJ2-1	TRBV7-2	CASSLWYEQFF
TRBJ2-7	TRBV30	CAWSAPQGAFYEQYF
TRBJ2-7	TRBV19	CASQWREGPGYEQYF